This passage covers 14 T cell receptor beta chains from one sample sequenced in a study of T cell responses to AZD1222 COVID-19 vaccine (dated by TCRdb to the early 2020s). Reading the label with the study, this specimen's time point is: about 28 days (+/-7) after the second vaccine dose. The library was generated by the immunoSEQ multiplex PCR assay. TCRdb holds this immuneACCESS table with in-frame rearrangements only. Some clones are missing; in checked studies, unresolved V genes explain under half, and the rest has no known cause. This sample has fewer than 130,000 clones in its table, and roughly 87% of those were observed once. The ten largest clones capture 2% to 3% of the sample. This specimen consisted of peripheral blood, obtained 28 days after the second AZD1222 dose. These TCRs come from an adult who received the AZD1222 COVID-19 vaccine.

The genes are TRBV5-6 and TRBJ2-3; 10 bases agree with TRBD1. Germline values: CDR1 SGHDT, CDR2 YYEEEE. This CDR3 contains 17 residues. V lost 4 bases, J lost 0 bases, and 8 bases stayed unmatched. CDR3 in amino acids: CASSRGQGSGSTDTQYF. The CDR3 DNA reads as TGTGCCAGCAGCCGGGGACAGGGGAGCGGTAGCACAGATACGCAGTATTTT.

This chain connects TRBV27 to TRBJ1-5, with TRBD1 as a possible D gene (5 bases). The CDR3 spans 18 residues. Trimming left V 5 bases short and J 1 base short, with 21 bases between. Germline V gives CDR1 MNHEY, CDR2 SMNVEV (reference sequence). The CDR3 region is CASSTVPLREGSNQPQHF. The CDR3 coding sequence is TGTGCCAGCAGTACCGTTCCCTTAAGGGAGGGGAGCAATCAGCCCCAGCATTTT.

The genes are TRBV19 and TRBJ2-1; 11 bases align to TRBD2. Germline-derived CDR1 and CDR2 are LNHDA and SQIVND (reference sequence). This CDR3 has 14 residues. Trimming at V came to 6 bases and at J to 6 bases, leaving 4 bases not matched to a gene. CDR3 coding DNA: TGTGCCAGTAGCCAGGGACTAGCGGTCAATGAGCAGTTCTTC. Translating it yields CASSQGLAVNEQFF.

This rearrangement joins TRBV7-2 to TRBJ2-7; the match to TRBD2 covers 8 bases. Unmatched junction bases numbered 9, after V lost 5 bases and J lost 3 bases. The CDR3 has 15 amino acids. Germline CDR1 SGHTA, CDR2 FQGNSA. CDR3 coding DNA: TGTGCCAGCAGCCCCTCCCTAGCGGGTGTCTACGAGCAGTACTTC. It translates to CASSPSLAGVYEQYF.

The V and J genes are TRBV5-1 and TRBJ1-1; D is unclear. CDR1 is SGHRS, CDR2 YFSETQ, per germline. This CDR3 has 14 residues. V was shortened by 5 bases and J by 1 base, with 12 bases between the two germline ends. CDR3 nucleotides: TGCGCCAGCAGACTAGGAGGCGGGAACACTGAAGCTTTCTTT. As protein: CASRLGGGNTEAFF.

The chain carries TRBV7-9 and TRBJ1-1; TRBD1 is a possible D gene (6 bases). This CDR3 is 14 amino acids long. The germline V gene has CDR1 SEHNR and CDR2 FQNEAQ (reference sequence). With 6 bases removed from V and 3 bases from J, the gap between germline ends came to 14 bases. CDR3 protein: CASSGRDTDTEAFF. The CDR3 bases are TGTGCCAGCAGTGGCCGGGACACCGACACTGAAGCTTTCTTT.

The V and J genes are TRBV29-1 and TRBJ2-1; 7 bases are shared with TRBD1. This CDR3 comprises 16 residues. The germline gives CDR1 SQVTM, CDR2 ANQGSEA. V lost 5 bases and J lost 3; bases outside the gene matches: 13. CDR3 amino acids: CSVSGQLGGYYNEQFF. The CDR3 nucleotides are TGCAGCGTTTCCGGACAACTAGGGGGCTACTACAATGAGCAGTTCTTC.

The V gene is TRBV2, the J gene TRBJ1-5; D possibly corresponds to TRBD1 (6 bases). This CDR3 spans 18 amino acids. Trimming took off 4 bases at V and 0 bases at J, with 19 bases between the two ends. Germline V CDR1 and CDR2: SNHLY, FYNNEI. CDR3 residues: CASSGAGDFIHSNQPQHF. CDR3 nucleotides: TGTGCCAGCAGTGGGGCAGGGGACTTTATTCATAGCAATCAGCCCCAGCATTTT.

In its sample, this clone was seen once. The chain combines TRBV4-1 with TRBJ2-2; the match to TRBD2 covers 11 bases. Germline V gene data show CDR1 as MGHRA and CDR2 as YSYEKL. The V gene end was trimmed by 2 bases and the J gene end by 1 base; junction bases not matched to a gene: 9. The CDR3 is made up of 19 amino acids. CDR3 amino acids: CASSQLATSGTRNTGELFF. The CDR3 DNA follows: TGCGCCAGCAGCCAATTAGCGACTAGCGGGACTAGGAACACCGGGGAGCTGTTTTTT.

J is TRBJ1-1 and V is TRBV30; tentatively, D is TRBD1 (5 bases). CDR3 size: 15 residues. Germline CDR1 GTSNPN, CDR2 SVGIG (reference sequence). With 0 bases removed from V and 8 bases from J, the gap between germline ends came to 19 bases. DNA for the CDR3: TGTGCCTGGAGTGTAGGCTCCGCGGAGGGGCAGGAAGCTTTCTTT. It specifies CAWSVGSAEGQEAFF.

This chain joins TRBV9 and TRBJ2-2, with 7 bases matching TRBD1. Germline CDR1 SGDLS, CDR2 YYNGEE. This CDR3 comprises 15 residues. Losses at the gene ends were 6 bases for V and 6 bases for J; bases not matched to a gene: 11. CDR3 bases: TGTGCCAGCACTCAAGAGGGCAGGGGGTCCGGGGAGCTGTTTTTT. Protein sequence: CASTQEGRGSGELFF. Using reference TRBV9 and TRBJ2-2 for the parts outside the CDR3, the full variable domain is DSGVTQTPKHLITATGQRVTLRCSPRSGDLSVYWYQQSLDQGLQFLIQYYNGEERAKGNILERFSAQQFPDLHSELNLSSLELGDSALYFCASTQEGRGSGELFFGEGSRLTVL.

CDR3 in amino acids: CASSSLSRSTDTQYF. The CDR3, as DNA: TGTGCCAGCAGCTCTTTGTCGCGGAGCACAGATACGCAGTATTTT. This chain uses TRBV11-2 with TRBJ2-3; D gene uncertain. CDR1 is SGHAT, CDR2 FQNNGV, per germline. This CDR3 contains 15 residues. The ends were cut back, 4 bases at V and 0 bases at J, with 11 bases in the middle. Using reference TRBV11-2 and TRBJ2-3 for the parts outside the CDR3, the full variable domain is EAGVAQSPRYKIIEKRQSVAFWCNPISGHATLYWYQQILGQGPKLLIQFQNNGVVDDSQLPKDRFSAERLKGVDSTLKIQPAKLEDSAVYLCASSSLSRSTDTQYFGPGTRLTVL.

This clone was seen only a few times. The chain recombines TRBV28 with TRBJ1-2, with D perhaps TRBD1 (6 bases). The CDR3 has 12 residues. V lost 3 bases and J lost 7, with 9 bases in between. Germline lookup yields CDR1 MDHEN and CDR2 SYDVKM. The CDR3 is CASSFWGLGYTF. DNA of the CDR3: TGTGCCAGCAGTTTTTGGGGGCTTGGCTACACCTTC.

On this clone: An end of the junction does not agree with germline; a read error may underlie this. The V call is TRBV29-1, the J call TRBJ1-1; perhaps TRBD1 as D (5 bases). This CDR3 spans 13 amino acids. Germline V gene sequence: CDR1 SQVTM, CDR2 ANQGSEA. The CDR3, as DNA: TGCAGCGCGGAGGGACGGCCTAACAGTGAAGCTTTCTTT. Translated: CSAEGRPNSEAFF.